These 32 T cell receptor beta chains were sequenced from one sample in a study of T cells expressing NK-cell markers. Using the 5' RACE reads, TCRdb records one entry per CDR3 protein without DNA. The sample features 150,000 to 180,000 distinct CDR3 sequences, with around a third in its top ten. The sample consisted of blood T cells: a sorted CD56 or NKG2C T cell subset, CD4+ or CD8+ T cells, or bulk PBMC T cells (not recorded which). The source of these receptors is a woman in her forties or fifties in good health.

The rearrangement joins TRBV9 to TRBJ2-1; no DNA is available, so the TRBD2 call from TCRdb remains unchecked. CDR3 size: 16 residues. The germline V gene encodes CDR1 SGDLS and CDR2 YYNGEE. This CDR3 is CASSPSPGRLVDEQFF.

The rearrangement links TRBV2 to TRBJ2-5. Germline V lookup: CDR1 SNHLY, CDR2 FYNNEI. The CDR3 consists of 13 residues. The chain's CDR3 is CASSEALRGTQYF.

The chain couples TRBV4-1 to TRBJ2-1; TCRdb proposes TRBD1, but this gene call is untestable without DNA. Germline values: CDR1 MGHRA, CDR2 YSYEKL. This CDR3 has 12 residues. The CDR3 spells CASSHSGTEQFF.

This chain uses TRBV14 with TRBJ2-5. CDR3 length equals 14 residues. Germline V lookup: CDR1 SGHDN, CDR2 FVKESK. CDR3 in amino acids: CASSQETSRETQYF. The full variable domain, its missing parts supplied by reference TRBV14 and TRBJ2-5, is EAGVTQFPSHSVIEKGQTVTLRCDPISGHDNLYWYRRVMGKEIKFLLHFVKESKQDESGMPNNRFLAERTGGTYSTLKVQPAELEDSGVYFCASSQETSRETQYFGPGTRLLVL.

J is TRBJ2-3 and V is TRBV5-6; absent DNA, TCRdb's TRBD2 call cannot be checked. The CDR3 has 12 residues. The germline V gene encodes CDR1 SGHDT and CDR2 YYEEEE. CDR3 amino acids: CASSTLPDTQYF.

The chain has TRBV2 and TRBJ2-2. Germline V gives CDR1 SNHLY, CDR2 FYNNEI. The CDR3 is 16 residues long. The CDR3 region is CASASASTAPTGELFF. The variable domain in full, completed from reference TRBV2 and TRBJ2-2, reads EPEVTQTPSHQVTQMGQEVILRCVPISNHLYFYWYRQILGQKVEFLVSFYNNEISEKSEIFDDQFSVERPDGSNFTLKIRSTKLEDSAMYFCASASASTAPTGELFFGEGSRLTVL.

The rearrangement uses TRBV9 and TRBJ2-2; with no DNA, the TCRdb D assignment of TRBD2 cannot be verified. This CDR3 is 17 amino acids long. Germline V gene data show CDR1 as SGDLS and CDR2 as YYNGEE. The CDR3 sequence is CASSVARTSGYTGELFF.

The chain joins TRBV5-1 to TRBJ2-2; TCRdb picks TRBD2, but there is no DNA to check that call. Germline V gene data show CDR1 as SGHRS and CDR2 as YFSETQ. The CDR3 covers 18 residues. This chain's CDR3 is CASSLAFSQRERDGELFF.

The rearrangement links TRBV7-9 to TRBJ2-3. The CDR3 has 15 residues. Germline V gives CDR1 SEHNR, CDR2 FQNEAQ (reference sequence). CDR3: CASGKVGSSTDTQYF.

This rearrangement joins TRBV14 to TRBJ2-1; the TRBD1 assignment by TCRdb is unverifiable without DNA. CDR1 and CDR2 (germline): SGHDN, FVKESK. The CDR3 totals 15 residues. Here the CDR3 reads CASSQVGYGPQEQFF.

The gene calls are TRBV4-1 and TRBJ2-7; without DNA, the TCRdb call of TRBD1 cannot be checked. The CDR3 totals 12 residues. The germline V gene has CDR1 MGHRA and CDR2 YSYEKL. The CDR3 spells CASSRREHEQYF.

The V call is TRBV9, the J call TRBJ1-4. Looked up from germline, CDR1 is SGDLS and CDR2 is YYNGEE. The CDR3 is made up of 15 amino acids. CDR3 sequence: CASSVDGTANEKLFF.

The genes are TRBV6-1 and TRBJ1-5. Germline loops: CDR1 MNHNS, CDR2 SASEGT. The CDR3 has 13 amino acids. Here the CDR3 reads CASPDGLEGPQHF.

The V gene is TRBV11-2, the J gene TRBJ2-1; the TCRdb call, TRBD1, lacks DNA for checking. Germline V gene lookup returns CDR1 SGHAT and CDR2 FQNNGV. This CDR3 is 17 amino acids long. The CDR3 spells CASSPSGRGVAYNEQFF.

The chain is built from TRBV5-1 and TRBJ1-3; TCRdb's assignment of TRBD1 cannot be checked, as there is no DNA. The CDR3 runs 15 residues. CDR1 and CDR2 from the germline V gene are SGHRS and YFSETQ. The CDR3 is CASSLDRGGGNTIYF.

The V call is TRBV7-8, the J call TRBJ2-3; with no DNA, the TCRdb D assignment of TRBD2 cannot be verified. From germline, CDR1 is SGHVS and CDR2 FQNEAQ. This CDR3 region has 14 residues. The CDR3 loop reads CASSRLVRTDTQYF.

The genes are TRBV24-1 and TRBJ2-2; the D call of TRBD1 rests on TCRdb alone, since no DNA is present to check it. Germline V gene sequence: CDR1 KGHDR, CDR2 SFDVKD. This CDR3 is 16 amino acids long. This chain's CDR3 is CATSAPEQQVIGELFF.

This CDR3 is CASSLHGLLSYEQYF. V is TRBV12-3 or TRBV12-4 and J is TRBJ2-7. The CDR3 totals 15 residues.

The rearrangement uses TRBV20-1 and TRBJ1-6; TCRdb's D gene call, TRBD1, goes unchecked for lack of DNA. This CDR3 is 14 amino acids long. Per germline, CDR1 DFQATT and CDR2 SNEGSKA (reference sequence). The CDR3 protein is CSARASLDSSPLHF.

This sequence joins TRBV28 and TRBJ2-7; TCRdb outputs TRBD2, but without DNA this stays unchecked. Germline CDR1 MDHEN, CDR2 SYDVKM. The CDR3 runs 16 residues. The chain's CDR3 is CASSSPGGGRIYEQYF.

The chain has TRBV12-3 or TRBV12-4 and TRBJ1-2; TCRdb reports TRBD1, a call that lacks DNA to check it against. The CDR3 contains 13 residues. CDR3 in amino acids: CASSLNRANGYTF.

The genes are TRBV12-5 and TRBJ2-1. The CDR3 is 14 amino acids. Per germline, CDR1 LGHNT and CDR2 FRNRAP. CDR3 protein: CASGFVGFWDEQFF.

CDR3 protein: CASQFSSYNEQFF. The chain links TRBV7-9 to TRBJ2-1. There are 13 residues in the CDR3. From germline, CDR1 is SEHNR and CDR2 FQNEAQ (reference sequence).

CDR3 sequence: CASSDWTGEAFF. The rearrangement joins TRBV19 to TRBJ1-1. The V gene's germline CDR1 is LNHDA and CDR2 SQIVND (reference sequence). The CDR3 runs 12 residues. The variable domain in full, completed from reference TRBV19 and TRBJ1-1, reads DGGITQSPKYLFRKEGQNVTLSCEQNLNHDAMYWYRQDPGQGLRLIYYSQIVNDFQKGDIAEGYSVSREKKESFPLTVTSAQKNPTAFYLCASSDWTGEAFFGQGTRLTVV.

The chain is built from TRBV12-5 and TRBJ2-1; TCRdb gives TRBD1 as the D gene, but with no DNA this cannot be confirmed. CDR3 size: 12 residues. Germline V gene data show CDR1 as LGHNT and CDR2 as FRNRAP. The CDR3 here is CASGLEGGEQFF.

The chain uses TRBV4-2 and TRBJ2-7; TCRdb's D call, TRBD2, is unchecked because there is no DNA. The CDR3 runs 13 residues. CDR1 and CDR2 from the germline V gene are LGHNA and YNFKEQ. CDR3: CASSRGASLEQYF.

The V gene is TRBV19, the J gene TRBJ2-1; TCRdb returns TRBD1, unconfirmable since there is no DNA. The CDR3 length is 15 residues. Germline V gene sequence: CDR1 LNHDA, CDR2 SQIVND (reference sequence). The CDR3 spells CASSIQGAGYNEQFF. The entire variable domain, with the rest obtained from reference TRBV19 and TRBJ2-1, is as follows: DGGITQSPKYLFRKEGQNVTLSCEQNLNHDAMYWYRQDPGQGLRLIYYSQIVNDFQKGDIAEGYSVSREKKESFPLTVTSAQKNPTAFYLCASSIQGAGYNEQFFGPGTRLTVL.

The J gene is TRBJ2-7, the V gene TRBV29-1; TCRdb designates TRBD1, a call that cannot be tested without DNA. The CDR3 consists of 13 residues. Germline V gene lookup returns CDR1 SQVTM and CDR2 ANQGSEA. The CDR3 region is CSVADRVAYEQYF.

This rearrangement joins TRBV4-1 to TRBJ1-6. The CDR3 covers 14 residues. CDR1 is MGHRA and CDR2 is YSYEKL in the germline V gene. CDR3 protein: CASSQGVTNSPLHF.

The chain is built from TRBV14 and TRBJ2-1; TCRdb gives TRBD2 as the D gene, but with no DNA this cannot be confirmed. The CDR3 has 17 residues. Germline V gene data show CDR1 as SGHDN and CDR2 as FVKESK. CDR3 residues: CASSQDAGLAGYNEQFF.

The genes are TRBV5-1 and TRBJ2-2; the D call of TRBD1 rests on TCRdb alone, since no DNA is present to check it. This CDR3 has 16 amino acids. Per germline, CDR1 SGHRS and CDR2 YFSETQ. This chain's CDR3 is CASSLDGHPNTGELFF.

V usage is TRBV25-1 and J usage is TRBJ2-2. From germline, CDR1 is MGHDK and CDR2 SYGVNS. The CDR3 contains 13 residues. CDR3 protein: CASSPVGSGELFF.